The 22 T cell receptor beta chains given below trace back to one sample, sequenced in a study of blood T cell repertoires in COVID-19. Some clones are missing from TCRdb's copy, which holds only in-frame ones; the method was immunoSEQ multiplex PCR. The table lists about 140,000 clones, roughly four fifths of them singletons. Material: peripheral blood. These receptors were taken from a woman older than 75 in a cohort sampled during active or convalescent COVID-19.

This chain joins TRBV4-1 and TRBJ1-3; 7 nucleotides agree with TRBD1. The CDR3 length is 16 residues. V lost 3 bases, J lost 8 bases, and 13 bases stayed unmatched. CDR1 is MGHRA, CDR2 YSYEKL, per germline. The CDR3 sequence: CASSQRGQADLDTIYF. CDR3 coding DNA: TGCGCCAGCAGCCAGAGGGGGCAGGCTGATCTGGACACCATATATTTT.

The gene calls are TRBV27 and TRBJ1-5; weak D call: TRBD1 (6 bases). Trimming shortened V by 6 bases and J by 4 bases, and 10 bases separated the two germline ends. Germline CDR1 and CDR2: MNHEY and SMNVEV (reference sequence). This CDR3 spans 13 amino acids. The CDR3 sequence is CASRRQGNQPQHF. The CDR3 DNA is TGTGCCAGCAGACGTCAGGGGAATCAGCCCCAGCATTTT.

The chain has TRBV6-6 and TRBJ1-2; weak D call: TRBD1 (6 bases). The CDR3 has 15 residues. Looked up from germline, CDR1 is MNHNY and CDR2 is SVGAGI (reference sequence). V lost 0 bases and J 4 bases, leaving 12 bases between the germline ends. The CDR3 DNA reads TGTGCCAGCAGTTACTCGACAGGATACTCCTATGGCTACACCTTC. Residues: CASSYSTGYSYGYTF.

The chain is built from TRBV6-6 and TRBJ1-6; D ambiguous. The CDR3 is made up of 14 amino acids. CDR1 is MNHNY, CDR2 SVGAGI, per germline (reference sequence). Trimming took off 1 base at V and 6 bases at J, with 7 bases between the two ends. This CDR3 reads CASSYFSSNSPLHF. The CDR3, as DNA: TGTGCCAGCAGTTACTTTTCTTCTAATTCACCCCTCCACTTT.

This clone was seen only once. The chain employs TRBV6-5 and TRBJ1-6; 7 bases fit TRBD1. The V segment lost 7 bases and the J segment 8 bases; nucleotides outside the gene matches: 8. The CDR3 spans 14 residues. CDR1 MNHEY and CDR2 SVGAGI come from the germline V gene. CDR3 loop: CASTSTGIDSPLHF. The DNA for the CDR3 is TGTGCCAGCACGTCGACAGGGATTGATTCACCCCTCCACTTT.

The genes are TRBV15 and TRBJ1-5; D is possibly TRBD1 (6 bases). Germline V lookup: CDR1 LNHNV, CDR2 YYDKDF (reference sequence). This CDR3 has 15 residues. V shed 4 bases and J shed 7 bases, with 17 bases lying between them. The CDR3 is CATSKGQSSRQPQHF. The CDR3 DNA sequence: TGTGCCACCAGCAAGGGACAATCCTCTAGGCAGCCCCAGCATTTT.

The CDR3 region has the DNA TGTGCCAGCAGTTACTCGGGAAATCAGGGTCGGCAGTACGTC. Translated, it gives CASSYSGNQGRQYV. This chain connects TRBV6-2 or TRBV6-3 to TRBJ2-7, with D possibly TRBD1 on 5 matching bases. In germline, CDR1 is MNHEY, CDR2 SVGEGT. The CDR3 runs 14 residues. Trimming took off 0 bases at V and 9 bases at J, with 15 bases between the two ends.

The rearrangement links TRBV20-1 to TRBJ1-2; D perhaps matches TRBD1 (6 bases). CDR1 DFQATT and CDR2 SNEGSKA come from the germline V gene (reference sequence). The V end was cut by 7 bases, the J end by 3 bases, with 9 bases between. The CDR3 has 11 amino acids. CDR3 sequence: CSVQGDYGYTF. As DNA, the CDR3 is TGCAGTGTACAGGGAGACTATGGCTACACCTTC.

The rearrangement uses TRBV25-1 and TRBJ1-2; D gene uncertain. Germline CDR1 is MGHDK and CDR2 is SYGVNS. The CDR3 is made up of 14 amino acids. Trimming stripped 7 bases from V and 3 bases from J, with 15 bases between. The CDR3 loop reads CASNLLQWYYGYTF. The CDR3 coding sequence is TGTGCCAGCAACCTCTTACAGTGGTACTATGGCTACACCTTC.

The gene calls are TRBV9 and TRBJ2-5; 8 bases line up with TRBD2. This CDR3 comprises 15 residues. From germline, CDR1 is SGDLS and CDR2 YYNGEE. J gave up 2 bases and V 0 bases, and 3 bases lay outside the gene matches. In DNA form, the CDR3 reads TGTGCCAGCAGCGTAGTAGGGACTAGTCAAGAGACCCAGTACTTC. It is translated as CASSVVGTSQETQYF.

The V call is TRBV11-2, the J call TRBJ2-2; D is possibly TRBD2 (5 bases). The CDR3 length is 16 residues. Germline CDR1 is SGHAT and CDR2 is FQNNGV. V lost 4 bases to trimming and J lost 5 bases, with 17 bases between them. The CDR3 coding sequence is TGTGCCAGCAGCTCGAGCGAGGGAGTCGGTACCGGGGAGCTGTTTTTT. It is translated as CASSSSEGVGTGELFF.

This chain joins TRBV7-9 and TRBJ1-1, with 8 bases identical to TRBD1. The V gene end was trimmed by 3 bases and the J gene end by 4 bases; junction bases not matched to a gene: 1. CDR3 length: 13 amino acids. Germline CDR1 is SEHNR and CDR2 is FQNEAQ (reference sequence). CDR3 nucleotides: TGTGCCAGCAGCTTGACAGGGGCCACTGAAGCTTTCTTT. Translating gives CASSLTGATEAFF.

This clone was observed a handful of times. The rearrangement links TRBV7-2 to TRBJ2-2; TRBD2 matches 10 bases. CDR1 SGHTA and CDR2 FQGNSA come from the germline V gene. This CDR3 is 15 amino acids long. J was trimmed by 7 bases and V by 5 bases; bases with no gene match: 7. The CDR3 DNA follows: TGTGCCAGCAGCCTTCTAGCGGGGGATTTCGGGGAGCTGTTTTTT. This translates into CASSLLAGDFGELFF.

In its sample, this clone was seen a few times. The chain combines TRBV5-5 with TRBJ2-3, with TRBD2 identical over 12 bases. Germline-derived CDR1 and CDR2 are SGHKS and YYEKEE (reference sequence). This CDR3 region has 17 residues. V dropped 1 base and J dropped 1; count of bases not matched to a gene: 4. The CDR3 spells CASSLTSGGPRTDTQYF. As DNA, the CDR3 is TGTGCCAGCAGCTTGACTAGCGGGGGGCCCCGCACAGATACGCAGTATTTT. Combining the CDR3 with reference TRBV5-5 and TRBJ2-3 gives the whole variable domain DAGVTQSPTHLIKTRGQQVTLRCSPISGHKSVSWYQQVLGQGPQFIFQYYEKEERGRGNFPDRFSARQFPNYSSELNVNALLLGDSALYLCASSLTSGGPRTDTQYFGPGTRLTVL.

The chain joins TRBV5-4 to TRBJ2-7; TRBD1 matches 8 bases. With 2 bases clipped from V and 5 bases from J, the junction kept 9 bases outside the gene matches. The CDR3 totals 15 residues. Germline CDR1 is SGHNT and CDR2 is YYREEE (reference sequence). In DNA form, the CDR3 reads TGTGCCAGCAGCTTCGACAGGGGAACCGCGGACGAGCAGTACTTC. As protein: CASSFDRGTADEQYF.

V gene TRBV27 combines with J gene TRBJ2-2, with 8 bases fitting TRBD2. The germline CDR1 and CDR2 sequences are MNHEY and SMNVEV (reference sequence). This CDR3 contains 18 residues. The J segment lost 4 bases and the V segment lost 2 bases, leaving 12 bases of the junction unmatched. The CDR3 DNA is TGTGCCAGCAGTTTAGGTTCTAGCGGGTTTTTGTTCACCGGGGAGCTGTTTTTT. It specifies CASSLGSSGFLFTGELFF.

This rearrangement joins TRBV9 to TRBJ1-1, with D possibly being TRBD1 (6 bases). From germline, CDR1 is SGDLS and CDR2 YYNGEE. CDR3 length: 16 residues. V was shortened by 7 bases and J by 8 bases, with 27 bases between the two germline ends. The CDR3 is CASRPLDRPLTREAFF. Here the CDR3 DNA reads TGTGCCAGCCGCCCCCTGGACAGACCCCTTACTAGGGAAGCTTTCTTT.

This rearrangement joins TRBV24-1 to TRBJ2-1, with 13 positions matching TRBD2. V trimming: 4 bases; J trimming: 6 bases; junction bases outside the gene matches: 5. CDR3 length: 16 amino acids. Germline assignment: CDR1 KGHDR and CDR2 SFDVKD. The CDR3 bases are TGTGCCACCAGTGAGCCGGGACTAGCGGGAATCAATGAGCAGTTCTTC. Protein sequence: CATSEPGLAGINEQFF.

In its sample, this clone was seen once. The chain links TRBV6-2 or TRBV6-3 to TRBJ2-1; TRBD1 agrees at 7 bases. Germline V gives CDR1 MNHEY, CDR2 SVGEGT. This CDR3 is 16 amino acids long. Trimming removed 2 bases from V and 4 bases from J; junction bases left unmatched: 8. The CDR3, as DNA: TGTGCCAGCAGTTACCTAGGGGGCATTGGGTACAATGAGCAGTTCTTC. This translates into CASSYLGGIGYNEQFF.

This clone has a single count. The chain is built from TRBV11-2 and TRBJ1-2; D gene unclear. Trimming cost V 5 bases and J 8 bases, with 15 bases left between them. The CDR3 runs 13 residues. Germline V CDR1 and CDR2: SGHAT, FQNNGV. CDR3 nucleotide sequence: TGTGCCAGCAGCCCCACAGCGGCGGGCGGCTACACCTTC. It codes for CASSPTAAGGYTF.

The chain couples TRBV29-1 to TRBJ1-4; tentative D call: TRBD1 (6 bases). The V and J ends lost 6 bases and 3 bases respectively, with 17 bases between them. Germline V gives CDR1 SQVTM, CDR2 ANQGSEA. CDR3 length equals 15 residues. CDR3 in amino acids: CSVFYSEGANEKLFF. CDR3 sequence (DNA): TGCAGCGTCTTCTATAGCGAGGGGGCTAATGAAAAACTGTTTTTT.

The chain is built from TRBV5-4 and TRBJ2-3; D unclear. The germline gives CDR1 SGHNT, CDR2 YYREEE (reference sequence). CDR3 size: 15 residues. The germline V and J ends were trimmed by 1 base and 0 bases, with 9 bases remaining between them. CDR3 in amino acids: CASSLSYSSTDTQYF. In DNA form, the CDR3 reads TGTGCCAGCAGCTTGTCCTACTCTAGCACAGATACGCAGTATTTT.